Described below is a single T cell receptor beta chain sequence and its context. Its antigen is unidentified. 13 Jbeta primers and 60 Vbeta primers were used for the PCR. Clones were sequenced by immunoSEQ multiplex PCR, and TCRdb holds only the in-frame ones, with some missing. The data hold 90,000 to 150,000 clones, with about 16% observed a single time. This record belongs to a study of cytomegalovirus exposure and HLA in healthy donors. Background on the study: Counted in an early data release were about 80 million unique TCRs from HLA-typed donors.

Study conclusions and caveats: An ancestry cluster, one associated with Asian ancestry, reportedly showed fewer N-insertions than the approximately 660-donor mean in a later analysis. After further analysis at a later stage, 16,951 TCR beta sequences were associated with HLA alleles at 0.05 false discovery rate.

V lost 5 bases and J lost 7; bases outside the gene matches: 11. CDR3 size: 15 residues. CDR1 PRHDT and CDR2 FYEKMQ come from the germline V gene (reference sequence). This clonotype was sampled from a woman aged 18-29 years in good health and CMV-seronegative. This chain links TRBV13 with TRBJ1-5; TRBD1 agrees at 7 bases. The sequenced sample was PBMCs. The CDR3 region is CASSQGGRGGQPQHF. CDR3 in DNA: TGTGCCAGCAGCCAGGGGGGCAGGGGCGGGCAGCCCCAGCATTTT.